This T cell receptor (beta chain) was profiled in a study of blood T cell repertoires in COVID-19. Either two negative PCRs, clearance, or symptom resolution qualified Cohort 3 donors as recovered. Germline CDR1 is SGHKS and CDR2 is YYEKEE (reference sequence). With V trimmed by 3 bases and J by 0 bases, 14 bases remained unmatched. The CDR3 consists of 19 residues. Produced via immunoSEQ multiplex PCR; TCRdb's table is partial and in-frame only. Of a few hundred thousand clones listed, about 87% are singletons. The sequence came from a woman aged 45 to 65 who had recovered from COVID-19. The sample consisted of PBMCs or T cells enriched from blood (not recorded which). The chain has TRBV5-5 and TRBJ1-3; TRBD1 matches 8 bases. The CDR3 reads CASSSAYGQGSDSGNTIYF. CDR3 in DNA: TGTGCCAGCAGCTCAGCCTATGGACAGGGATCAGACTCTGGAAACACCATATATTTT.